These 4 T cell receptor beta chains were all obtained from the same sample, sequenced in a study of cytomegalovirus exposure and HLA in healthy donors. The PCR contained 60 Vbeta and 13 Jbeta primers. Some clones are missing from TCRdb's copy, which holds only in-frame ones; the method was immunoSEQ multiplex PCR. Seen here are tens of thousands of clones, around 70% observed once, and the top ten hold about an eighth. Material for sequencing was PBMCs. These receptors all come from a human donor in good health.

The CDR3 loop reads CASSEGAGAIGATDTQYF. CDR3 in DNA: TGTGCCAGCAGTGAAGGAGCGGGAGCTATTGGGGCCACAGATACGCAGTATTTT. The chain joins TRBV6-1 to TRBJ2-3; 8 bases agree with TRBD2. The CDR3 spans 18 residues. Germline V lookup: CDR1 MNHNS, CDR2 SASEGT. J was trimmed by 2 bases and V by 1 base; bases with no gene match: 11.

J is TRBJ1-1 and V is TRBV2, with 8 bases matching TRBD1. V was pared by 3 bases and J by 7 bases, with 4 bases of the junction left unmatched. The CDR3 length is 13 residues. The germline CDR1 and CDR2 sequences are SNHLY and FYNNEI. CDR3 sequence (DNA): TGTGCCAGCAGTGACGGGACAGGCGTTGAAGCTTTCTTT. Translation: CASSDGTGVEAFF.

This clone appeared a few times. CDR3 sequence (DNA): TGCGCCAGCAGCTTGAGTCCGGGACATCTCAATGAAAAACTGTTTTTT. Translation: CASSLSPGHLNEKLFF. The chain combines TRBV5-1 with TRBJ1-4; weak D call: TRBD1 (6 bases). There are 16 residues in the CDR3. Trimming cost V 1 base and J 5 bases, with 15 bases left between them. CDR1 SGHRS and CDR2 YFSETQ come from the germline V gene.

The rearrangement joins TRBV7-3 to TRBJ1-1; D gene unclear. Trimming took 3 bases from V and 3 from J, leaving 8 bases between them. From germline, CDR1 is SGHTA and CDR2 FQGTGA. The CDR3 length is 13 residues. CDR3 region: CASSFQEDTEAFF. CDR3 DNA sequence: TGTGCCAGCAGCTTTCAGGAGGACACTGAAGCTTTCTTT. Full variable domain (missing parts from reference TRBV7-3 and TRBJ1-1): GAGVSQTPSNKVTEKGKYVELRCDPISGHTALYWYRQSLGQGPEFLIYFQGTGAADDSGLPNDRFFAVRPEGSVSTLKIQRTERGDSAVYLCASSFQEDTEAFFGQGTRLTVV.